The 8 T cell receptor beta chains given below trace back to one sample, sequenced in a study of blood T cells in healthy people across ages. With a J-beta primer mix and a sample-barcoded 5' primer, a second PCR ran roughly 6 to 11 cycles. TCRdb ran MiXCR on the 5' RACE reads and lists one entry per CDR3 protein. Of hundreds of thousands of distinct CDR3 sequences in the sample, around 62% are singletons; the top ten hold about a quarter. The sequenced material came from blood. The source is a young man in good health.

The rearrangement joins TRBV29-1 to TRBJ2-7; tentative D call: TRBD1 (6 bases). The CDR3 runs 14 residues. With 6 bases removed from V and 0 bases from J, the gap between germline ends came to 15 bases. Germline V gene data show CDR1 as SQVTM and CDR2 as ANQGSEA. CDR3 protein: CSVRDRSASYEQYF. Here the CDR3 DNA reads TGCAGCGTGAGAGACAGGTCTGCCTCCTACGAGCAGTACTTC.

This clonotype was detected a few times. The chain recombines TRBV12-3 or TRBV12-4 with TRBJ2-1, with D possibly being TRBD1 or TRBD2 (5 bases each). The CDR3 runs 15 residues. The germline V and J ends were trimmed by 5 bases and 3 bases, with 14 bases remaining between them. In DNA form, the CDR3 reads TGTGCCAGCAGTCCCTACGGGGCGGACTACAATGAGCAGTTCTTC. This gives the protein CASSPYGADYNEQFF.

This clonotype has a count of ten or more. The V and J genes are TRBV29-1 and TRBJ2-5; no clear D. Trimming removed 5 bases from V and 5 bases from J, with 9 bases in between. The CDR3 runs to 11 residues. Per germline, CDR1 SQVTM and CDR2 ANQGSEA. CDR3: CSVYIQETQYF. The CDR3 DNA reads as TGCAGCGTTTACATTCAGGAGACCCAGTACTTC.

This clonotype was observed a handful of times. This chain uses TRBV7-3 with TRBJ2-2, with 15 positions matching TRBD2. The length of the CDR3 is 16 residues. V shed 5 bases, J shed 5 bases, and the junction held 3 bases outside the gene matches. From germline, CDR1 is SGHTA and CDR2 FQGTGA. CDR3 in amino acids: CASSAGLAGGTGELFF. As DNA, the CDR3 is TGTGCCAGCAGCGCCGGACTAGCGGGGGGGACCGGGGAGCTGTTTTTT.

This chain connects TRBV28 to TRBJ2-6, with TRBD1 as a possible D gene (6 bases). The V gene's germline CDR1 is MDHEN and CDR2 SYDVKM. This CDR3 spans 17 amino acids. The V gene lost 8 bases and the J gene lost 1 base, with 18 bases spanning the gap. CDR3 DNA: TGTGCCAGCCGAAATCACAAACAGGGTTCTGGGGCCAACGTCCTGACTTTC. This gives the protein CASRNHKQGSGANVLTF. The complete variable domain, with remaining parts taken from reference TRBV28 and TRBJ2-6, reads DVKVTQSSRYLVKRTGEKVFLECVQDMDHENMFWYRQDPGLGLRLIYFSYDVKMKEKGDIPEGYSVSREKKERFSLILESASTNQTSMYLCASRNHKQGSGANVLTFGAGSRLTVL.

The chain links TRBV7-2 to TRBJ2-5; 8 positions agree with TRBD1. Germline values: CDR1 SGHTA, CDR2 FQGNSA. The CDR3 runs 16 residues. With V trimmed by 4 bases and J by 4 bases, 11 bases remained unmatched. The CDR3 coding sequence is TGTGCCAGCAGCTATCAGCAGGGGGCCGGCAGAGAGACCCAGTACTTC. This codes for CASSYQQGAGRETQYF.

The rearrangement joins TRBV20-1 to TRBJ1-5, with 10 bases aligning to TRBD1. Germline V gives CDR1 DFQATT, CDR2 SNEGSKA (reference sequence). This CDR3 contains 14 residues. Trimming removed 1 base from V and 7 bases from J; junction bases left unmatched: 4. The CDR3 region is CSARVGDRGQPQHF. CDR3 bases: TGCAGTGCTAGAGTGGGGGACAGGGGCCAGCCCCAGCATTTT.

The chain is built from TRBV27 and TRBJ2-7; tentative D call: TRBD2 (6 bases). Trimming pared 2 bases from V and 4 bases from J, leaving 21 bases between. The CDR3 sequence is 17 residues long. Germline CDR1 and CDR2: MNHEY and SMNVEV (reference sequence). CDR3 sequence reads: CASSLRPPGVYQYEQYF. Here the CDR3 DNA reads TGTGCCAGCAGTTTAAGGCCCCCGGGGGTCTACCAATACGAGCAGTACTTC.